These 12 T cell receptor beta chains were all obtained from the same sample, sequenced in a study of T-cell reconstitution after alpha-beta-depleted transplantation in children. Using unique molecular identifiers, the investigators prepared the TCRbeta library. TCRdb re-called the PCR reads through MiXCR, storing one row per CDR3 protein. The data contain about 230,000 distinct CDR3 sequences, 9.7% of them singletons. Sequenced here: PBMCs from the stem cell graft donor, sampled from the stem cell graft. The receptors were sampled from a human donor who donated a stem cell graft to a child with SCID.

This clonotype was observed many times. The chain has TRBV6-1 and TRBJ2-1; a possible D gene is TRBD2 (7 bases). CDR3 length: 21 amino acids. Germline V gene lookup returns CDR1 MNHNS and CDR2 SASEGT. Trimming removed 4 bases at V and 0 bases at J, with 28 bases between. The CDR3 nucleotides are TGTGCCAGCAGTGGGGGATGGGGGGGGGCGACCCAACTGAGCTCCTACAATGAGCAGTTCTTC. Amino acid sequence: CASSGGWGGATQLSSYNEQFF.

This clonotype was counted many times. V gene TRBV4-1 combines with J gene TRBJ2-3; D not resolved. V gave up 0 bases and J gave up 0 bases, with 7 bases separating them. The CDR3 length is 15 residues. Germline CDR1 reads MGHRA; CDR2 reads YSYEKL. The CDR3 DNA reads TGCGCCAGCAGCCAAGATTCCCCAAGCACAGATACGCAGTATTTT. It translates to CASSQDSPSTDTQYF.

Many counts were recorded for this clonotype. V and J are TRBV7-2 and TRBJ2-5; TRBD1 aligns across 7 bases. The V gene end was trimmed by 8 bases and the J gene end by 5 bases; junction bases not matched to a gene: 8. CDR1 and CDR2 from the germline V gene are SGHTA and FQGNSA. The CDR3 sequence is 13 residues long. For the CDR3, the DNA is TGTGCCAGCGGGACAACAGGGGTGGAGACCCAGTACTTC. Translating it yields CASGTTGVETQYF. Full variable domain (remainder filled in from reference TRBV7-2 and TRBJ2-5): GAGVSQSPSNKVTEKGKDVELRCDPISGHTALYWYRQSLGQGLEFLIYFQGNSAPDKSGLPSDRFSAERTGGSVSTLTIQRTQQEDSAVYLCASGTTGVETQYFGPGTRLLVL.

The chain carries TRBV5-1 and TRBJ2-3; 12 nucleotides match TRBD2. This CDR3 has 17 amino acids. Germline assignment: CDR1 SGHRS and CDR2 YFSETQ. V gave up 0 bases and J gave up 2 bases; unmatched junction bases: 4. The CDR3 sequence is CASSLELAGGATDTQYF. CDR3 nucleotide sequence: TGCGCCAGCAGCTTGGAACTAGCGGGGGGCGCCACAGATACGCAGTATTTT.

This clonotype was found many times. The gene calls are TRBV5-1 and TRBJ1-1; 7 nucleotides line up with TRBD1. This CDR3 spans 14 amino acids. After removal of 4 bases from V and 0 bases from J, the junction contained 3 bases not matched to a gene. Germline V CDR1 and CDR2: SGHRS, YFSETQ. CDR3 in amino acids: CASSGTGVNTEAFF. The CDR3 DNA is TGCGCCAGCAGCGGAACAGGGGTGAACACTGAAGCTTTCTTT.

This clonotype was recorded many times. CDR3 nucleotides: TGTGCCAGCAATAGGCAGGTCACCTACGAGCAGTACTTC. Amino acid sequence: CASNRQVTYEQYF. The chain joins TRBV28 to TRBJ2-7, with D unresolved. CDR1 MDHEN and CDR2 SYDVKM come from the germline V gene. V gave up 7 bases and J gave up 2 bases, with 12 bases separating them. There are 13 residues in the CDR3.

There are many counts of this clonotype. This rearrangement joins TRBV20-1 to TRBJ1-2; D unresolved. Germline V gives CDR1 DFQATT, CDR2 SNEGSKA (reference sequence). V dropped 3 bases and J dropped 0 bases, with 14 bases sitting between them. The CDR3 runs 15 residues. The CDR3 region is CSARTVGEANYGYTF. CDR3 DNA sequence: TGCAGTGCTAGGACGGTTGGGGAAGCTAACTATGGCTACACCTTC.

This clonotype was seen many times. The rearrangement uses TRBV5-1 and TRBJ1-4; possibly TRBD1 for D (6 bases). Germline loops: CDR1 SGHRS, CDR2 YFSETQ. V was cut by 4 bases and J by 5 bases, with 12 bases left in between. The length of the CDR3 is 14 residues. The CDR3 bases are TGCGCCAGCAGCCTCGGACAGATAAATGAAAAACTGTTTTTT. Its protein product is CASSLGQINEKLFF. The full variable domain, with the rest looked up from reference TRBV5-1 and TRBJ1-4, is KAGVTQTPRYLIKTRGQQVTLSCSPISGHRSVSWYQQTPGQGLQFLFEYFSETQRNKGNFPGRFSGRQFSNSRSEMNVSTLELGDSALYLCASSLGQINEKLFFGSGTQLSVL.

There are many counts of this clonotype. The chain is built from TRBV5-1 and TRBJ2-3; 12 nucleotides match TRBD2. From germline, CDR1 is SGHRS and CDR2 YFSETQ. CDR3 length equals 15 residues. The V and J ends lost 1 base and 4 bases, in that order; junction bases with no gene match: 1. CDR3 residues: CASSLTSGGSDTQYF. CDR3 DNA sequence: TGCGCCAGCAGCTTGACTAGCGGGGGGTCAGATACGCAGTATTTT.

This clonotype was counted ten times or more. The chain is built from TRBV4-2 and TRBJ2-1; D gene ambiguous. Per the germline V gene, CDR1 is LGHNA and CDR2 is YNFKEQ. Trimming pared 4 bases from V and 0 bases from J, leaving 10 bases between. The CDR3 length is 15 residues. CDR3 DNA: TGTGCCAGCAGCCCCTCTGCGAGCTCCTACAATGAGCAGTTCTTC. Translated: CASSPSASSYNEQFF.

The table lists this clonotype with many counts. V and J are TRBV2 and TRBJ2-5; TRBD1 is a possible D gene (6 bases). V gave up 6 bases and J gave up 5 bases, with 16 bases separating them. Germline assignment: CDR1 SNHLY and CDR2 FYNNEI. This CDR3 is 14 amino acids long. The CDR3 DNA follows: TGTGCCAGCAGCCCCAGGGGTATCGAGGAGACCCAGTACTTC. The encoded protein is CASSPRGIEETQYF.

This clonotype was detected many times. CDR3: CASSGAGGVTMNTEAFF. CDR3 nucleotide sequence: TGTGCCAGCAGTGGCGCAGGGGGCGTCACCATGAACACTGAAGCTTTCTTT. V usage is TRBV2 and J usage is TRBJ1-1; 8 bases fit TRBD1. The CDR3 sequence is 17 residues long. Trimming took 4 bases from V and 0 from J; bases not matched to a gene: 10. Germline V gives CDR1 SNHLY, CDR2 FYNNEI.